Listed here are 13 T cell receptor beta chains from one sample, sequenced in a study of control samples from healthy donors and cancer patients. Sequencing used immunoSEQ multiplex PCR; TCRdb keeps in-frame clones, though not all of them. The sample has approximately 150,000 clones; approximately 94% are singletons. Sequencing was done on a sample of blood. The receptors derive from a woman younger than 35 in good health.

The chain has TRBV5-1 and TRBJ2-1; D is undetermined. CDR3 size: 16 residues. V was clipped by 1 base and J by 0 bases, with 11 bases between them. CDR1 and CDR2 (germline): SGHRS, YFSETQ. CDR3: CASSLYPHNSYNEQFF. CDR3 nucleotide sequence: TGCGCCAGCAGCTTGTACCCCCACAACTCCTACAATGAGCAGTTCTTC.

V gene TRBV28 combines with J gene TRBJ1-5; D gene ambiguous. From germline, CDR1 is MDHEN and CDR2 SYDVKM. Trimming pared 7 bases from V and 8 bases from J, leaving 12 bases between. The CDR3 is 12 residues long. CDR3 amino acids: CASTVGGKPQHF. Written as DNA, the CDR3 is TGTGCCAGCACCGTCGGAGGGAAGCCCCAGCATTTT.

CDR3 DNA: TGCGCCAGCAGCCGATTAGCGGGGGGGGTCACCGGGGAGCTGTTTTTT. As protein: CASSRLAGGVTGELFF. The chain has TRBV4-1 and TRBJ2-2, with 11 positions matching TRBD2. Germline CDR1 MGHRA, CDR2 YSYEKL. J lost 4 bases, V lost 4 bases, and 5 bases had no gene match. The CDR3 is 16 amino acids.

The rearrangement uses TRBV7-2 and TRBJ2-2; 10 bases fit TRBD2. V dropped 3 bases and J dropped 6; count of bases not matched to a gene: 1. Germline CDR1 reads SGHTA; CDR2 reads FQGNSA. The CDR3 spans 14 residues. This CDR3 reads CASSFTSGAGELFF. The CDR3 DNA follows: TGTGCCAGCAGCTTTACTAGCGGGGCCGGGGAGCTGTTTTTT.

The chain joins TRBV27 to TRBJ2-3; D perhaps matches TRBD2 (6 bases). V lost 6 bases and J lost 4, with 8 bases in between. Germline V gene sequence: CDR1 MNHEY, CDR2 SMNVEV (reference sequence). This CDR3 spans 12 amino acids. The CDR3 spells CASRLAADTQYF. The CDR3, as DNA: TGTGCCAGCAGGTTAGCGGCAGATACGCAGTATTTT.

The chain couples TRBV5-8 to TRBJ1-2; tentatively, D is TRBD1 (6 bases). Trimming pared 1 base from V and 2 bases from J, leaving 9 bases between. Germline V lookup: CDR1 SGHTS, CDR2 YDEGEE. The CDR3 contains 14 residues. CDR3 residues: CASSLRGGNYGYTF. CDR3 bases: TGTGCCAGCAGCTTGAGGGGGGGGAACTATGGCTACACCTTC.

The CDR3 DNA reads as TGTGCCAGCAGCTTGGACAGTGATACGCAGTATTTT. This sequence encodes CASSLDSDTQYF. This sequence joins TRBV5-4 and TRBJ2-3; D unresolved. Germline V gene sequence: CDR1 SGHNT, CDR2 YYREEE (reference sequence). V dropped 0 bases and J dropped 6 bases, with 5 bases sitting between them. This CDR3 is 12 amino acids long.

The chain recombines TRBV5-5 with TRBJ1-2, with TRBD1 as a possible D gene (5 bases). Deletions cut 4 bases from V and 0 bases from J, with 10 bases between. Germline V gene lookup returns CDR1 SGHKS and CDR2 YYEKEE (reference sequence). The CDR3 loop spans 14 amino acids. Here the CDR3 reads CASSPGRANYGYTF. The CDR3 coding sequence is TGTGCCAGCAGCCCGGGACGAGCTAACTATGGCTACACCTTC.

CDR3 sequence: CASSLRGSGNTIYF. The CDR3 DNA reads TGTGCCAGCAGCTTGAGGGGGTCTGGAAACACCATATATTTT. The V and J genes are TRBV7-9 and TRBJ1-3; the D gene is possibly TRBD1 (6 bases). CDR1 is SEHNR, CDR2 FQNEAQ, per germline (reference sequence). V was shortened by 3 bases and J by 1 base, with 7 bases between the two germline ends. There are 14 residues in the CDR3.

The J gene is TRBJ2-3, the V gene TRBV19, with 12 bases fitting TRBD2. The germline V gene encodes CDR1 LNHDA and CDR2 SQIVND (reference sequence). This CDR3 is 16 amino acids long. The trim removed 5 bases at V and 4 bases at J, leaving 7 bases unmatched. CDR3 region: CASSARLAGDADTQYF. The CDR3, as DNA: TGTGCCAGTAGTGCCCGACTAGCGGGAGACGCAGATACGCAGTATTTT.

The chain is built from TRBV6-2 or TRBV6-3 and TRBJ2-7; D not certain. CDR1 is MNHEY, CDR2 SVGEGT, per germline. The CDR3 covers 15 residues. Deletions cut 0 bases from V and 3 bases from J, with 12 bases between. CDR3 amino acids: CASSYSRGGLYEQYF. The CDR3 DNA follows: TGTGCCAGCAGTTACTCTCGTGGTGGCCTCTACGAGCAGTACTTC.

The V and J genes are TRBV7-2 and TRBJ2-1; TRBD1 aligns across 8 bases. The J segment lost 9 bases and the V segment lost 5 bases, leaving 3 bases of the junction unmatched. This CDR3 has 12 residues. CDR1 is SGHTA and CDR2 is FQGNSA in the germline V gene. As DNA, the CDR3 is TGTGCCAGCAGCCCCGGACAGGGTGAGCAGTTCTTC. Translating it yields CASSPGQGEQFF. The complete variable domain, with remaining parts taken from reference TRBV7-2 and TRBJ2-1, reads GAGVSQSPSNKVTEKGKDVELRCDPISGHTALYWYRQSLGQGLEFLIYFQGNSAPDKSGLPSDRFSAERTGGSVSTLTIQRTQQEDSAVYLCASSPGQGEQFFGPGTRLTVL.

This clone has only one observation. The V call is TRBV24-1, the J call TRBJ1-4; D is uncertain. V was cut by 4 bases and J by 8 bases, with 4 bases left in between. Germline V gene data show CDR1 as KGHDR and CDR2 as SFDVKD. The CDR3 length is 11 residues. The CDR3 is CATSEGEKLFF. The CDR3 region has the DNA TGTGCCACCAGTGAAGGCGAAAAACTGTTTTTT.